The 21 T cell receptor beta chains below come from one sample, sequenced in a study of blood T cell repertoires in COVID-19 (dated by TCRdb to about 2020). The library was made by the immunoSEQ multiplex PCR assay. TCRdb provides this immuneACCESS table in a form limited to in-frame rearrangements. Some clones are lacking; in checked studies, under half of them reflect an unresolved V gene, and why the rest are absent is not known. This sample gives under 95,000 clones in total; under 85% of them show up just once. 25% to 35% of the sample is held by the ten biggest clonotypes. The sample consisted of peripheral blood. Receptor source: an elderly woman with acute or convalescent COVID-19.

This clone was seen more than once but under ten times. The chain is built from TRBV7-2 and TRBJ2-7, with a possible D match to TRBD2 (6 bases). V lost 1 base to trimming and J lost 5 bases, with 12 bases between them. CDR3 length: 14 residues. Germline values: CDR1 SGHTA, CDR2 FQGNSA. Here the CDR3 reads CASSLELARNEQYF. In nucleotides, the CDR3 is TGTGCCAGCAGCTTAGAGCTAGCGAGAAACGAGCAGTACTTC.

In DNA form, the CDR3 reads TGTGCCAGCAGCTTGGGGACTAGCGGCACCTACGAGCAGTACTTC. Its translation: CASSLGTSGTYEQYF. V is TRBV11-1 and J is TRBJ2-7; 11 bases align to TRBD2. The CDR3 sequence is 15 residues long. Unmatched junction bases numbered 3, after V lost 3 bases and J lost 2 bases. The germline CDR1 and CDR2 sequences are SGHAT and FQDESV (reference sequence).

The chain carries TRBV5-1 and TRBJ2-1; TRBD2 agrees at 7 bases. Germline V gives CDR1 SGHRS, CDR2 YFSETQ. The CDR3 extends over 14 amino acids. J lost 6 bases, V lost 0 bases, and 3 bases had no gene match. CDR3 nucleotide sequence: TGCGCCAGCAGCTTGGCCCCGGGGGGCAATGAGCAGTTCTTC. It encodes CASSLAPGGNEQFF. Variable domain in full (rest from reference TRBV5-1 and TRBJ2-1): KAGVTQTPRYLIKTRGQQVTLSCSPISGHRSVSWYQQTPGQGLQFLFEYFSETQRNKGNFPGRFSGRQFSNSRSEMNVSTLELGDSALYLCASSLAPGGNEQFFGPGTRLTVL.

As DNA, the CDR3 is TGTGCCAGCAGCGCAGGACTAGCTAGGTCCACAGATACGCAGTATTTT. It is translated as CASSAGLARSTDTQYF. The chain uses TRBV3-1 (or the pseudogene TRBV3-2) and TRBJ2-3; the match to TRBD2 covers 8 bases. V lost 5 bases and J lost 2; bases outside the gene matches: 9. Looked up from germline, CDR1 is LGHDT and CDR2 is YNNKEL (reference sequence). The CDR3 spans 16 residues.

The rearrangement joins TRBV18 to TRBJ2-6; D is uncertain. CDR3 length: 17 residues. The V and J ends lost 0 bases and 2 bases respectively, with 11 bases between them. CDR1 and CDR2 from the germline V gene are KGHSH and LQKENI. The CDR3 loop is CASSPPSQVAGANVLTF. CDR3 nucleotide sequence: TGTGCCAGCTCACCACCGTCCCAGGTAGCTGGGGCCAACGTCCTGACTTTC.

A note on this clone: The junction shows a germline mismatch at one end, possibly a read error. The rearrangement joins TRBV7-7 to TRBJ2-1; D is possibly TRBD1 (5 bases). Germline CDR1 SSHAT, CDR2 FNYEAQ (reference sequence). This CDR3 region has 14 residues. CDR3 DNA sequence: TGTGCTAGCAGCTTAGGGCGCAGGGACAATGAGCAGTTCTTC. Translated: CASSLGRRDNEQFF.

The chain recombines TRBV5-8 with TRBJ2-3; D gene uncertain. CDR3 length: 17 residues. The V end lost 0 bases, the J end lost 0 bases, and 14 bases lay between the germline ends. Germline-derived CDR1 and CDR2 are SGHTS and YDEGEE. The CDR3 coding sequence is TGTGCCAGCAGCTTGGAGCTGGCGGCAACTAGCACAGATACGCAGTATTTT. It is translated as CASSLELAATSTDTQYF.

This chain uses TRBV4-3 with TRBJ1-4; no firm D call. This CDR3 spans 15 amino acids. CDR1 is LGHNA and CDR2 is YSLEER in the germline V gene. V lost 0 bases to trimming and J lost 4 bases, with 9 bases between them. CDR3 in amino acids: CASSQEPGINEKLFF. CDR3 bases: TGCGCCAGCAGCCAAGAACCCGGGATTAATGAAAAACTGTTTTTT.

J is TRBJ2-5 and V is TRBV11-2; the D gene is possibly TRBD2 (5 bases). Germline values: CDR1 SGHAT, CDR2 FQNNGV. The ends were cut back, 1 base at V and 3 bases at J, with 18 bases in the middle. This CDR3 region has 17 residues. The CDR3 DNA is TGTGCCAGCAGCTTAGGATTGTTGGTCGGAGCGGAAGAGACCCAGTACTTC. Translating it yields CASSLGLLVGAEETQYF.

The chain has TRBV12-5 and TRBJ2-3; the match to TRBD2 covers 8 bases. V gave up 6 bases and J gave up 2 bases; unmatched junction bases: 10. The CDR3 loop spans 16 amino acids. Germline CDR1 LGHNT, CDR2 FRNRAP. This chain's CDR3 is CASGTGRGGATDTQYF. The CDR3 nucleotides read TGTGCTAGTGGAACAGGACGGGGGGGTGCCACAGATACGCAGTATTTT. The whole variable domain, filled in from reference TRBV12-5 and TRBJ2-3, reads DARVTQTPRHKVTEMGQEVTMRCQPILGHNTVFWYRQTMMQGLELLAYFRNRAPLDDSGMPKDRFSAEMPDATLATLKIQPSEPRDSAVYFCASGTGRGGATDTQYFGPGTRLTVL.

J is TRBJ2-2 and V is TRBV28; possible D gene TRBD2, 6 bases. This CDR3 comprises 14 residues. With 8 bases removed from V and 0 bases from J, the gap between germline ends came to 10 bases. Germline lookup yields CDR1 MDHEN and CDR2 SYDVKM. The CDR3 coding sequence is TGTGCCAGCGGCGGGACCGCGAACACCGGGGAGCTGTTTTTT. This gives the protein CASGGTANTGELFF.

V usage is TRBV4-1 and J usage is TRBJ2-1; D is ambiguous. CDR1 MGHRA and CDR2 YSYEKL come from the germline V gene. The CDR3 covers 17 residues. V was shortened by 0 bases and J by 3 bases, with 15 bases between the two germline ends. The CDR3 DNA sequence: TGCGCCAGCAGCCAAGATCCCAGTTCCGCGGTCTACAATGAGCAGTTCTTC. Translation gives CASSQDPSSAVYNEQFF.

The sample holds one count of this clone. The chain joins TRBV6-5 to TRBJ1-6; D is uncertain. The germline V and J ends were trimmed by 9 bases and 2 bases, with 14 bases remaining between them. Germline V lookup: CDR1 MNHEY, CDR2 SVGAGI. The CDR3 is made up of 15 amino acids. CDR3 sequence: CASRATRTYNSPLHF. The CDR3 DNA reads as TGTGCCAGTCGGGCCACTAGAACCTATAATTCACCCCTCCACTTT.

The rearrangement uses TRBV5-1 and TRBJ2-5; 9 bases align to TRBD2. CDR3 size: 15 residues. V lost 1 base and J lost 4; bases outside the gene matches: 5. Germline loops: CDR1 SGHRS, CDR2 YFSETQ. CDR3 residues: CASSLSLAGLETQYF. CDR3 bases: TGCGCCAGCAGCTTGTCTCTAGCGGGATTAGAGACCCAGTACTTC.

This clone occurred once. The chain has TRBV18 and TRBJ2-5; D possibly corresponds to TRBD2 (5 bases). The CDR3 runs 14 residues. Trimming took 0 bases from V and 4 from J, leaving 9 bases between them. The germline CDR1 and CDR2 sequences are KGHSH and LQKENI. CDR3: CASSPPGDTETQYF. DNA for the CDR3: TGTGCCAGCTCACCACCGGGAGATACAGAGACCCAGTACTTC.

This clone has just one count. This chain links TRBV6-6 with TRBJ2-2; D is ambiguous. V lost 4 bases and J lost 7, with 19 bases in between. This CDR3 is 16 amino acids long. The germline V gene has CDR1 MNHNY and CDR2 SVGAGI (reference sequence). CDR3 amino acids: CASSSFERILGGELFF. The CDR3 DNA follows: TGTGCCAGCAGTTCTTTCGAGCGTATCCTCGGCGGGGAGCTGTTTTTT.

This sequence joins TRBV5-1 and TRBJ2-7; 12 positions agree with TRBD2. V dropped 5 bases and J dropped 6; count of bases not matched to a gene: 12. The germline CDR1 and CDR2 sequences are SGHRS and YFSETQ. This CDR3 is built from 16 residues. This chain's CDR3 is CASRLQLGLAGGEQYF. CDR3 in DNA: TGCGCCAGCAGGTTACAACTGGGACTAGCGGGTGGCGAGCAGTACTTC.

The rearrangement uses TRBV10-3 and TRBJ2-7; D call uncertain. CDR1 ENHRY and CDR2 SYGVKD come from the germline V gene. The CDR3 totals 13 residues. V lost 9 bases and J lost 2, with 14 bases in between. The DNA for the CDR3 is TGTGCCATGAGAGTGTCAACGACCTACGAGCAGTACTTC. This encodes CAMRVSTTYEQYF.

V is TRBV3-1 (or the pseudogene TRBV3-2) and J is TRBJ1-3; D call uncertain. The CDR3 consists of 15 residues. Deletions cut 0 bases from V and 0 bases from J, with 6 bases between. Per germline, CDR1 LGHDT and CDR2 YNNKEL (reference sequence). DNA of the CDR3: TGTGCCAGCAGCCAAGACACGGTCTCTGGAAACACCATATATTTT. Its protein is CASSQDTVSGNTIYF.

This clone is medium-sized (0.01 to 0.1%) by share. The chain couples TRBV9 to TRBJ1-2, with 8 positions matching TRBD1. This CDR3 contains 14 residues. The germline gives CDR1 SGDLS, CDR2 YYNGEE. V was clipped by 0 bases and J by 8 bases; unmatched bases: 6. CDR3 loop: CASSVGPGTGGYTF. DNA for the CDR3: TGTGCCAGCAGCGTAGGGCCAGGGACAGGCGGCTACACCTTC.

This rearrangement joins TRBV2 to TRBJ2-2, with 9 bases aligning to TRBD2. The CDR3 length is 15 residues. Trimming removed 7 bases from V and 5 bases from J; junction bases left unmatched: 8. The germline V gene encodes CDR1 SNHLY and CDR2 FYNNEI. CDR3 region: CASMPDLAGTGELFF. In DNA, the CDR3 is TGTGCCAGCATGCCCGATCTAGCGGGGACCGGGGAGCTGTTTTTT.